The T cell receptor beta chain under discussion was sequenced for a study of T cell responses to AZD1222 COVID-19 vaccine. Study-level results: Donors were largely white British and mainly female; clonal diversity was possibly underestimated.

The germline gives CDR1 LGHDT, CDR2 YNNKEL (reference sequence). Trimming left V 0 bases short and J 8 bases short, with 16 bases between. This CDR3 region has 15 residues. Note on this clone: Its target is not known.

Assay used: immunoSEQ multiplex PCR; TCRdb lists only in-frame clones, some missing. The repertoire holds about 130,000 clones, with approximately 85% as singletons. The source was peripheral blood, collected on day 0 of AZD1222 vaccination. The sequence was obtained from an adult in good health. The genes are TRBV3-1 (or the pseudogene TRBV3-2) and TRBJ1-2; D gene uncertain. CDR3 amino acids: CASSQDPGLPYGYTF. CDR3 sequence (DNA): TGTGCCAGCAGCCAAGATCCGGGGTTGCCGTACGGCTACACCTTC.